The source of this T cell receptor beta chain is a study of CD8+ T cells in alopecia areata. cDNA prepared by RNA extraction and subsequent reverse transcription served as the template for sequencing. The assay was immunoSEQ multiplex PCR, and TCRdb's table has in-frame clones only and misses some. The sample lists roughly 200,000 clones; approximately 55% were seen once. The study, taken as a whole, reports: Uncertainty remains about how baseline CD8+ expansion links to response, with one nonresponder. Greater clonality was observed in lesional scalp samples, especially alopecia totalis/universalis, versus normal scalp. In blood and scalp, many expanded lesional clones persisted during tofacitinib.

The CDR3 runs to 13 residues. Between the trimmed V and J ends, which lost 5 bases and 5 bases, there was a span of 9 bases. Germline CDR1 and CDR2: SGHVS and FNYEAQ. This clone has just a few counts. The antigen is undetermined. Noted treatment: oral pan-JAK inhibitor, 5-10 mg twice daily. Both peripheral blood and punch biopsies of lesional scalp skin were obtained from patients who had alopecia areata. The sequence came from a human donor with alopecia areata. Specimen: CD8+ T cells sorted from blood, collected at week 24, from a patient treated with tofacitinib. The chain joins TRBV7-6 to TRBJ1-4; D might be TRBD1 (6 bases). CDR3 protein: CASSEDRNEKLFF. CDR3 sequence (DNA): TGTGCCAGCAGCGAAGACAGGAATGAAAAACTGTTTTTT.